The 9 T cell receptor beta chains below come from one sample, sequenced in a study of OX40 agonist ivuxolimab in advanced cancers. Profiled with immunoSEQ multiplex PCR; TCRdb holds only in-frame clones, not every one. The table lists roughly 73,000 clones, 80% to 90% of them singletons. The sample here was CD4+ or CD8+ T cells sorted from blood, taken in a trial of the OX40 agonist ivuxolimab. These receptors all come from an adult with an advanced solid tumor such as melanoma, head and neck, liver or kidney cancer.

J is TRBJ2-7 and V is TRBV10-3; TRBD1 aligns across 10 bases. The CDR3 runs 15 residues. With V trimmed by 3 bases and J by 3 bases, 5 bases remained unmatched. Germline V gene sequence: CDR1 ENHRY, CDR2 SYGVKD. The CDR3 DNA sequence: TGTGCCATCAGTGACCCCGGGACAGGGGTCTACGAGCAGTACTTC. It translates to CAISDPGTGVYEQYF.

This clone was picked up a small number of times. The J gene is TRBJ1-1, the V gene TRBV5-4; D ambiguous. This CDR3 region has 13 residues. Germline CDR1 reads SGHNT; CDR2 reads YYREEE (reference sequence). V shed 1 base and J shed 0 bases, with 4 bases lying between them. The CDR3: CASSLPLNTEAFF. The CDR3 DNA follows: TGTGCCAGCAGCTTGCCCCTGAACACTGAAGCTTTCTTT.

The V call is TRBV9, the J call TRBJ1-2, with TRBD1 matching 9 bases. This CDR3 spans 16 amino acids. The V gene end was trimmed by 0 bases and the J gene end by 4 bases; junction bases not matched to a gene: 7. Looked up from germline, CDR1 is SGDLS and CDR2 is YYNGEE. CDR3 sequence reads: CASSVGDRALSYGYTF. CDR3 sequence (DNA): TGTGCCAGCAGCGTAGGGGACAGGGCTCTAAGCTATGGCTACACCTTC.

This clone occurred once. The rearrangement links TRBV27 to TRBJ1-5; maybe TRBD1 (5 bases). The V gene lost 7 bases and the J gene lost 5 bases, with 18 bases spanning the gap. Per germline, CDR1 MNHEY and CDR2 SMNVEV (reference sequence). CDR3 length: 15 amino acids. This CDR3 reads CASTPRRGVDQPQHF. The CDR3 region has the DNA TGTGCCAGCACCCCCCGGAGAGGGGTTGATCAGCCCCAGCATTTT.

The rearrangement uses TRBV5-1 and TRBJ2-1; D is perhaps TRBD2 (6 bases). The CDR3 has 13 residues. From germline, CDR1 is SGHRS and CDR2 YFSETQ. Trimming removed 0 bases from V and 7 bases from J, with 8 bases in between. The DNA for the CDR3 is TGCGCCAGCAGCTTGGTGGAGGGGAATGAGCAGTTCTTC. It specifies CASSLVEGNEQFF.

The CDR3 DNA sequence: TGTGCCAGCAGTGAAAAATTAGATGGGACAGTACAGAGCTCCTACAATGAGCAGTTCTTC. Translation: CASSEKLDGTVQSSYNEQFF. The genes are TRBV6-1 and TRBJ2-1, with TRBD1 matching 7 bases. The CDR3 totals 20 residues. The trim removed 2 bases at V and 0 bases at J, leaving 16 bases unmatched. Germline CDR1 is MNHNS and CDR2 is SASEGT.

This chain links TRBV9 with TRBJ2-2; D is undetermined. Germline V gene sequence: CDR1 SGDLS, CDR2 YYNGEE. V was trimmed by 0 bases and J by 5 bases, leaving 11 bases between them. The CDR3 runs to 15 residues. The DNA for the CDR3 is TGTGCCAGCAGCGTAGGGTCAACGAGGACCGGGGAGCTGTTTTTT. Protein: CASSVGSTRTGELFF.

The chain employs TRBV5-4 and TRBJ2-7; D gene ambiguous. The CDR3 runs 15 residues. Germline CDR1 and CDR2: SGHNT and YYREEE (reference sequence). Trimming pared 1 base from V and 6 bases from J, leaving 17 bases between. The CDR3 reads CASSLPDRHPSEQYF. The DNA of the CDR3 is TGTGCCAGCAGCTTGCCGGACCGGCACCCCTCCGAGCAGTACTTC.

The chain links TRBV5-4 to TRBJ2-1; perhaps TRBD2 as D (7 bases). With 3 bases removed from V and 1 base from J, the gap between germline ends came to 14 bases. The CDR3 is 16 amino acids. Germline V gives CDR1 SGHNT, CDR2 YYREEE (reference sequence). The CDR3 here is CASSSRGGESYNEQFF. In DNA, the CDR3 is TGTGCCAGCAGCTCGAGGGGGGGCGAGTCCTACAATGAGCAGTTCTTC.